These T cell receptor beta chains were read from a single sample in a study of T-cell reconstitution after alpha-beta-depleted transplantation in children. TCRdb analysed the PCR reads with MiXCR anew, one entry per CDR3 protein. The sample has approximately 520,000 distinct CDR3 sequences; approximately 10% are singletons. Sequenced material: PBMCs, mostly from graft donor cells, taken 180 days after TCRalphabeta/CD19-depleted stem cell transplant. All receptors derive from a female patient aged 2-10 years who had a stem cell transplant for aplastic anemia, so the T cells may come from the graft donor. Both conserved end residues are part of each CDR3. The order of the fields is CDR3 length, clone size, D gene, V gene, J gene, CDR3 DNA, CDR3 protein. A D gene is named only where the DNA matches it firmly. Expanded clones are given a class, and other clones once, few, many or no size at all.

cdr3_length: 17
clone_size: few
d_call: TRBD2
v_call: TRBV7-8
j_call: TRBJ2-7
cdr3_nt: TGTGCCAGCAGCTTAGCAGTTGGACTAGCGGGAGTCTACGAGCAGTACTTC
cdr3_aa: CASSLAVGLAGVYEQYF

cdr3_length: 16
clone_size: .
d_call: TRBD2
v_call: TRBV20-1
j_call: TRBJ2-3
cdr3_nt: TGCAGTGCTAGAGATCAGGGAGCGGGAGGCACAGATACGCAGTATTTT
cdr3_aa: CSARDQGAGGTDTQYF

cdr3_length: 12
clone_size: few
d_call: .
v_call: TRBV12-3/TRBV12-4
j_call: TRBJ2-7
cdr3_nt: TGCGCTACGCGGAACGGATCCTACGAGCAGTACTTC
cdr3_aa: CATRNGSYEQYF

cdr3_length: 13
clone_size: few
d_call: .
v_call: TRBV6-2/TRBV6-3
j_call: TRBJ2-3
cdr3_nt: TGTGCCAGCAGTTTTGCAACCACAGATACGCAGTATTTT
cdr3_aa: CASSFATTDTQYF

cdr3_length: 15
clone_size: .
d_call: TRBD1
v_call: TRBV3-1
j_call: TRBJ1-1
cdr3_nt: TGTGCCAGCAGCCAAGCAGGGGGGCGATCCACTGAAGCTTTCTTT
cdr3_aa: CASSQAGGRSTEAFF

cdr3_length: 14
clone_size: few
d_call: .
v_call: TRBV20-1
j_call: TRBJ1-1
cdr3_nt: TGCAGTGTACAGGACCTGAGGGGGGTCACTGAAGCTTTCTTT
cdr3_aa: CSVQDLRGVTEAFF

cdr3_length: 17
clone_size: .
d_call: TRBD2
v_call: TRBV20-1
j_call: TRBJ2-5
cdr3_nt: TGCAGTGCCCCGCGGACCTTAGCGGGAGGAATCTACAATGAGCAGTACTTC
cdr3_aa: CSAPRTLAGGIYNEQYF

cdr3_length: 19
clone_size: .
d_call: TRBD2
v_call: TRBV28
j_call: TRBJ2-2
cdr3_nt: TGTGCCAGCAGGGGACCGGGACTAGCGGGAGGGACTCTAAGCCGGGAGCTGTTTTTT
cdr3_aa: CASRGPGLAGGTLSRELFF

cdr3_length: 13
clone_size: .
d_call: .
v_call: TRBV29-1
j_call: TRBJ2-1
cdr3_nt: TGCAGCGATAGGTATAGCTCCTACAATGAGCAGTTCTTC
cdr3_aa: CSDRYSSYNEQFF

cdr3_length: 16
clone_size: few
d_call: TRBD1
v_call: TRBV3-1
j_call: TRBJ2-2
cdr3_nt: TGTGCCAGCACAACTCAGGGGGCGCCGAACACCGGGGAGCTGTTTTTT
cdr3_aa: CASTTQGAPNTGELFF

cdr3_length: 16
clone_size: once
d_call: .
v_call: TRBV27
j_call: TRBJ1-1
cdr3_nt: TGTGCCAGCAGCAACGGACAGTTCCTTGAGTTTACTGAAGCTTTCTTT
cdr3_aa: CASSNGQFLEFTEAFF

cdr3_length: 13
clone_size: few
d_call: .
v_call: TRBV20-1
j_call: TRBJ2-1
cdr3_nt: TGCAGTGCTCTTAAGGGGGGCTACAATGAGCAGTTCTTC
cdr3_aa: CSALKGGYNEQFF

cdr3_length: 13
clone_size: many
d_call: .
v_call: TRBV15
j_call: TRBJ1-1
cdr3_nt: TGTGCCACCAGCAGAGGATACACAGGTGAAGCTTTCTTT
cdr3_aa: CATSRGYTGEAFF

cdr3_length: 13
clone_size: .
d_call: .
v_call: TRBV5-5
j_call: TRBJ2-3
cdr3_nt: TGTGCCAGCAGCTTGGGAGGCGAAGATACGCAGTATTTT
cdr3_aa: CASSLGGEDTQYF

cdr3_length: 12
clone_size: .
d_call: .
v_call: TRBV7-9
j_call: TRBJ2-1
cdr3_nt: TGTGCCAGCAGCAGGGAGAACAATGAGCAGTTCTTC
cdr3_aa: CASSRENNEQFF

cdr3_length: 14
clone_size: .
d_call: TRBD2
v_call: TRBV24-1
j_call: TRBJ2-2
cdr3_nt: TGTGCCACCAATAGCGGGAGTGACACCGGGGAGCTGTTTTTT
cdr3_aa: CATNSGSDTGELFF

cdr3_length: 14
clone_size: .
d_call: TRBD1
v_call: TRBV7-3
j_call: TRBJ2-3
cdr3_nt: TGTGCCAGCAAGCCGGGACAGGGCTCAGATACGCAGTATTTT
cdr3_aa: CASKPGQGSDTQYF

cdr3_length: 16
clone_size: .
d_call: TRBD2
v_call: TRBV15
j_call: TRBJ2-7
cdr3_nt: TGTGCCACCAGCCGAAGAGCGGGACTAGCGGCCTACGAGCAGTACTTC
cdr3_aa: CATSRRAGLAAYEQYF

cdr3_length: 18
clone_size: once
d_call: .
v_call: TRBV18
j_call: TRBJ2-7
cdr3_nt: TGTGCCAGCTCACCACAGTTAATAGGGGCTCACAGAGGATACGAGCAGTACTTC
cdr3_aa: CASSPQLIGAHRGYEQYF

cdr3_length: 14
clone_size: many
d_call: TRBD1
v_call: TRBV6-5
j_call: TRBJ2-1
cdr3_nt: TGTGCCAGCAATCACCAGGGGGCCTACAATGAGCAGTTCTTC
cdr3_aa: CASNHQGAYNEQFF

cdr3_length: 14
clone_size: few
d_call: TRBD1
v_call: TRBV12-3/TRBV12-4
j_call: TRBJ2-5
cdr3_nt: TGTGCCAGCAGTGCGCGGGGACAGGTCTCGACCCAGTACTTC
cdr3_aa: CASSARGQVSTQYF

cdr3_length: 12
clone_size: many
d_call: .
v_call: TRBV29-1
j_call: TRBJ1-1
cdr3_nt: TGCAGCGTTGCTCTAGGGGCCGCCGAAGCTTTCTTT
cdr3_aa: CSVALGAAEAFF

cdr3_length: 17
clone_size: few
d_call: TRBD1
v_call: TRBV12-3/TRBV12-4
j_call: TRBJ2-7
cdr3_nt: TGTGCCAGCAGTTTCCCGCTGACAGGGGTTACTGGGGGCGAGCAGTACTTC
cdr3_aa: CASSFPLTGVTGGEQYF

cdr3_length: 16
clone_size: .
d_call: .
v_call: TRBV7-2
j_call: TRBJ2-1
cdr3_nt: TGTGCCAGCAGCTTAGCGAAGGGCTCCGGCCCCAATGAGCAGTTCTTC
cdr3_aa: CASSLAKGSGPNEQFF

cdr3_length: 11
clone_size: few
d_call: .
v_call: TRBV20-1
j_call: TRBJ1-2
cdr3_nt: TGCAGTGCTAGAGATCTTGCGCGGAACACCTTC
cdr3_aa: CSARDLARNTF

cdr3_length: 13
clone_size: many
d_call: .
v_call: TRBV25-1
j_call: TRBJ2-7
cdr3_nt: TGTGCCAGCAGTGACGGGGGAACCTACGAGCAGTACTTC
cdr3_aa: CASSDGGTYEQYF

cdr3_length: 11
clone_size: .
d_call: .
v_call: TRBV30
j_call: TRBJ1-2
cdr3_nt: TGTGCCCGGCAGGATGCCGATGGCTACACCTTC
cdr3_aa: CARQDADGYTF

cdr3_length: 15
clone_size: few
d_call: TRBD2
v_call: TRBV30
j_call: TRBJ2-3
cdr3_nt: TGTGCCGGAACTAGCGGGAGGGCCGGCACAGATACGCAGTATTTT
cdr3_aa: CAGTSGRAGTDTQYF

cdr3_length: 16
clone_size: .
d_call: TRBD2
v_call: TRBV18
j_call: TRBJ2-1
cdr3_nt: TGTGCCAGCTCACCTCCAACTAGCGGGAGGGCCAATGAGCAGTTCTTC
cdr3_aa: CASSPPTSGRANEQFF

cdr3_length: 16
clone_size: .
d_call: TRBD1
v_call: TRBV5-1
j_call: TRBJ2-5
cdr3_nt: TGCGCCAGCAGCTTGGTCGGGACAGAGCCTCTGGAGACCCAGTACTTC
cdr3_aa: CASSLVGTEPLETQYF

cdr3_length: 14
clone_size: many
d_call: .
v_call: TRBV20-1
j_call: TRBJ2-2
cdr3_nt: TGCAGTGCTATTCAGGACCCCTTGGCCGGGGAGCTGTTTTTT
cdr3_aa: CSAIQDPLAGELFF

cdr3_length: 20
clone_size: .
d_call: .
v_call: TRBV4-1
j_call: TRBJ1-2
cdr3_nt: TGCGCCAGCAGCCAAGATGGCCCAGAAGCTCGACAGTTCTCTAACTATGGCTACACCTTC
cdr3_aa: CASSQDGPEARQFSNYGYTF

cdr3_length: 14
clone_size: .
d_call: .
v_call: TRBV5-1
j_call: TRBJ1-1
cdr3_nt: TGCGCCAGCAGCTTGGAGAAGGGTAGCACTGAAGCTTTCTTT
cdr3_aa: CASSLEKGSTEAFF

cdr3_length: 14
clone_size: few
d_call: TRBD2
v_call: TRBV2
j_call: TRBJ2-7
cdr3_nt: TGTGCCAGCAGATCAACTAGCGGCAGCTACGAGCAGTACTTC
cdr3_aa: CASRSTSGSYEQYF

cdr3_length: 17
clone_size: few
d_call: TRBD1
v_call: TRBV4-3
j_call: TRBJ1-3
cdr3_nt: TGCGCCAGCAGCCAAGAAGCCGTACAGGGGAAAGGAAACACCATATATTTT
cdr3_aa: CASSQEAVQGKGNTIYF

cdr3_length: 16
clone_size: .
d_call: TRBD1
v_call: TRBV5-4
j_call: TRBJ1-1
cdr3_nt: TGTGCCAGCAGCTTGGCGACAGACAGGGGCCTCGCTGAAGCTTTCTTT
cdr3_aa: CASSLATDRGLAEAFF

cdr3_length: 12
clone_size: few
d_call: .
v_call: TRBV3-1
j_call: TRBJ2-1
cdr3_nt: TGTGCCAGCAGCCAATCCCTAAATGAGCAGTTCTTC
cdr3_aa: CASSQSLNEQFF

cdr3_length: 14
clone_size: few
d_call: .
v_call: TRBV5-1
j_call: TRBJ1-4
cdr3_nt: TGCGCCAGCAGCCCCGCGGGGTTCGATGAAAAACTGTTTTTT
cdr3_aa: CASSPAGFDEKLFF

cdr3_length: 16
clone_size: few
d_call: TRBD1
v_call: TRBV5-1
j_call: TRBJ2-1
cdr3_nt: TGCGCCAGCAGCTTGGGGATCCGGGACAGCTACAATGAGCAGTTCTTC
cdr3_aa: CASSLGIRDSYNEQFF

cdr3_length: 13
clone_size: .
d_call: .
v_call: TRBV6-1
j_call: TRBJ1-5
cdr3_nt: TGTGCCAGCAGTGAACGGGCCCCACAGCCCCAGCATTTT
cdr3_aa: CASSERAPQPQHF

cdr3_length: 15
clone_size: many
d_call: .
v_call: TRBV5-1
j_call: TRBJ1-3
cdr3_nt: TGCGCCAGCAGCTTGGACAAGAGCTCTGGAAACACCATATATTTT
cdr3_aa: CASSLDKSSGNTIYF

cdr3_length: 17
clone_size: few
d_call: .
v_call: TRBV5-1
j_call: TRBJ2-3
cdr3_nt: TGCGCCAGCAGCTTGGTTGGTCTCGCTTCCCCCCCAGATACGCAGTATTTT
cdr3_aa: CASSLVGLASPPDTQYF

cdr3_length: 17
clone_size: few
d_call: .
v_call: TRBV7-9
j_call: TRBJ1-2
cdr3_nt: TGTGCCAGCAGCTTAGTCAGCGCGGCCATTCCCCCCTATGGCTACACCTTC
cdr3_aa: CASSLVSAAIPPYGYTF

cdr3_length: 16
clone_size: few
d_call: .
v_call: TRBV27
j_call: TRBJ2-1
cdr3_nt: TGTGCCAGCAGTTTTACCTGGGGCGTTTCCTACAATGAGCAGTTCTTC
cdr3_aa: CASSFTWGVSYNEQFF

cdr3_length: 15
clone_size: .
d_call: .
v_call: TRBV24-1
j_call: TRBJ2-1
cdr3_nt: TGTGCCACCAGTCCACAGGGACTCCCCCGGAGTGAGCAGTTCTTC
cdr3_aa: CATSPQGLPRSEQFF

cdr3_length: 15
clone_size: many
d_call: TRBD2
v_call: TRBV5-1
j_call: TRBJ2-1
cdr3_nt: TGTGCCAGCAGCTTGAGCGGGAGCTCCTACAATGAGCAGTTCTTC
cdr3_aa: CASSLSGSSYNEQFF

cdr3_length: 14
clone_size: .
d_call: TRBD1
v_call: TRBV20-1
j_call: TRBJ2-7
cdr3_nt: TGCAGTGCTCCAGTACCACAGGGGGTTAACGAGCAGTACTTC
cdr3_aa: CSAPVPQGVNEQYF

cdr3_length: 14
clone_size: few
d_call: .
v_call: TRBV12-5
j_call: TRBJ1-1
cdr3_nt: TGTGCTAGTGGGGAGAGTTTTGGGAACACTGAAGCTTTCTTT
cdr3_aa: CASGESFGNTEAFF

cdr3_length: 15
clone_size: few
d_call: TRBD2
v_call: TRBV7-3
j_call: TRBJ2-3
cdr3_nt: TGTGCCAGCAGCTGGACTAGCGGGGGAACAGATACGCAGTATTTT
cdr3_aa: CASSWTSGGTDTQYF

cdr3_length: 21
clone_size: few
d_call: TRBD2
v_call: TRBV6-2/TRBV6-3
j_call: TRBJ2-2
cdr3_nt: TGTGCCAGCAGTTACGTGCCCGGGACTAGCGGGAAAGTAGCTAACACCGGGGAGCTGTTTTTT
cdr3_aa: CASSYVPGTSGKVANTGELFF

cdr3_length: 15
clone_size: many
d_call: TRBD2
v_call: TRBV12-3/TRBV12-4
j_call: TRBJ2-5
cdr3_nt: TGTGCCAGCAACGATCCCGGGACTAGTAAGGAGACCCAGTACTTC
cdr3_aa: CASNDPGTSKETQYF

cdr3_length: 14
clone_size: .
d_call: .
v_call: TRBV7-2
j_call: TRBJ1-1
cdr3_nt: TGTGCCAGCAGCTTAGTTAGTGGGGGGACTGAAGCTTTCTTT
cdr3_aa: CASSLVSGGTEAFF

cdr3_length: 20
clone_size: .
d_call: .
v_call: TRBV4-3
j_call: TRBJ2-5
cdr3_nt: TGCGCCAGCAGCCAAGAGATGTTGCAAGGGTTGGGGACACTTCAAGAGACCCAGTACTTC
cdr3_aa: CASSQEMLQGLGTLQETQYF

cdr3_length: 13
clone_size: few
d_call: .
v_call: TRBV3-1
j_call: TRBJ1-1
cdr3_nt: TGTGCCAGCAAACTCGCCGGGGGCCCTGAAGCTTTCTTT
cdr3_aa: CASKLAGGPEAFF

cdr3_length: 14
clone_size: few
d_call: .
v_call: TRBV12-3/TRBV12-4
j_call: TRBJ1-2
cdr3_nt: TGTGCCAGCAGTCTCCGAAAGGGCAGAGGAGGCTACACCTTC
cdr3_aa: CASSLRKGRGGYTF

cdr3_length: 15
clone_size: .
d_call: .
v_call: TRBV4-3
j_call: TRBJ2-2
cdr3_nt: TGCGCCAGCAGCCAAGATAGGTTAAGGGTCGGGGAGCTGTTTTTT
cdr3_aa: CASSQDRLRVGELFF

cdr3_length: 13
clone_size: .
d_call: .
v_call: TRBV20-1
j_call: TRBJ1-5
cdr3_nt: TGCAGTGCTAGTAGGGGCAGCAATCAGCCCCAGCATTTT
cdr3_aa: CSASRGSNQPQHF